This passage covers 27 T cell receptor beta chains from one sample sequenced in a study of T cell responses to AZD1222 COVID-19 vaccine. Libraries were prepared by immunoSEQ multiplex PCR; TCRdb keeps only in-frame clonotypes and omits some of them. The sample lists 120,000 or so clones; roughly nine tenths were seen once. The specimen was peripheral blood, collected on day 0 of AZD1222 vaccination. These receptors were taken from an adult in good health.

This clone showed up just once. The chain combines TRBV12-5 with TRBJ2-7; D is ambiguous. V dropped 10 bases and J dropped 0 bases, with 13 bases sitting between them. CDR3 size: 13 residues. Germline V gene sequence: CDR1 LGHNT, CDR2 FRNRAP. This CDR3 is CATTLPTSYEQYF. CDR3 in DNA: TGTGCTACAACCCTACCCACCTCCTACGAGCAGTACTTC.

V gene TRBV7-2 combines with J gene TRBJ2-1; D unclear. This CDR3 is 15 amino acids long. V was clipped by 1 base and J by 0 bases, with 7 bases between them. Germline CDR1 SGHTA, CDR2 FQGNSA. CDR3 sequence reads: CASSLEPSSYNEQFF. CDR3 nucleotide sequence: TGTGCCAGCAGCTTAGAACCGAGCTCCTACAATGAGCAGTTCTTC.

The V gene is TRBV7-9, the J gene TRBJ1-2, with D tentatively TRBD1 (5 bases). The V and J ends lost 6 bases and 4 bases respectively, with 9 bases between them. The CDR3 length is 12 residues. CDR1 SEHNR and CDR2 FQNEAQ come from the germline V gene (reference sequence). The chain's CDR3 is CASRRDVYGYTF. In DNA, the CDR3 is TGTGCCAGCAGACGGGACGTCTATGGCTACACCTTC.

The genes are TRBV21-1 and TRBJ1-4; the D call of TRBD1 is as the table states it, not checked on the DNA. TRBV21-1 constitutes a pseudogene. This CDR3 comprises 15 residues. CDR3 bases: TGTGCCAGCAGCACCCTCGGGACAGGGGGTGAAAAACTGTTTTTT. Amino acid sequence: CASSTLGTGGEKLFF.

This rearrangement joins TRBV9 to TRBJ1-2; D remains ambiguous. CDR3 length: 12 residues. Germline-derived CDR1 and CDR2 are SGDLS and YYNGEE. V shed 5 bases and J shed 7 bases, with 12 bases lying between them. In DNA form, the CDR3 reads TGTGCCAGCAGAGACGGGCAGCGTGGCTACACCTTC. Translated, it gives CASRDGQRGYTF.

V gene TRBV6-5 combines with J gene TRBJ2-5; D tentatively reads TRBD1 or TRBD2 (5 bases each). The CDR3 covers 13 residues. From germline, CDR1 is MNHEY and CDR2 SVGAGI. Trimming cost V 9 bases and J 5 bases, with 16 bases left between them. The CDR3 DNA reads as TGTGCCAGTGGAGGACGTTGGGGGGAGACCCAGTACTTC. Its protein product is CASGGRWGETQYF.

This chain uses TRBV28 with TRBJ1-1; TRBD1 matches at 12 bases. The CDR3 contains 13 residues. Trimming cost V 7 bases and J 10 bases; bases outside gene matches: 7. Per germline, CDR1 MDHEN and CDR2 SYDVKM. Here the CDR3 reads CASTGQGAGGAFF. CDR3 DNA: TGTGCCAGCACGGGACAGGGGGCTGGAGGAGCTTTCTTT.

This chain links TRBV6-5 with TRBJ1-1; D uncertain. There are 15 residues in the CDR3. Per germline, CDR1 MNHEY and CDR2 SVGAGI. Trimming shortened V by 5 bases and J by 0 bases, and 13 bases separated the two germline ends. As DNA, the CDR3 is TGTGCCAGCAGTCGCACGACTGGGATGAACACTGAAGCTTTCTTT. This sequence encodes CASSRTTGMNTEAFF.

The gene calls are TRBV30 and TRBJ2-2; tentatively, D is TRBD2 (5 bases). Trimming removed 4 bases from V and 6 bases from J, with 6 bases in between. CDR1 is GTSNPN, CDR2 SVGIG, per germline (reference sequence). The CDR3 contains 11 residues. CDR3 sequence: CAWTRAGELFF. The CDR3 region has the DNA TGTGCCTGGACGAGGGCCGGGGAGCTGTTTTTT.

This sequence joins TRBV4-3 and TRBJ2-7; 7 bases map to TRBD1. Germline-derived CDR1 and CDR2 are LGHNA and YSLEER. CDR3 length: 14 amino acids. Trimming took 3 bases from V and 3 from J; bases not matched to a gene: 5. The CDR3 protein is CASSQGDRVYEQYF. The CDR3 coding sequence is TGCGCCAGCAGCCAGGGTGACAGGGTCTACGAGCAGTACTTC.

V is TRBV12-5 and J is TRBJ1-1, with no clear D. CDR3 length: 13 amino acids. V was shortened by 7 bases and J by 6 bases, with 15 bases between the two germline ends. Germline loops: CDR1 LGHNT, CDR2 FRNRAP. CDR3 sequence (DNA): TGTGCTAGTGTCTCCCCTATTGGGGCTGAAGCTTTCTTT. It translates to CASVSPIGAEAFF.

The V gene is TRBV19, the J gene TRBJ1-1; 9 positions agree with TRBD1. The length of the CDR3 is 13 residues. Trimming removed 6 bases from V and 6 bases from J; junction bases left unmatched: 5. Germline lookup yields CDR1 LNHDA and CDR2 SQIVND (reference sequence). The CDR3 spells CASRVDRGSEAFF. The CDR3 DNA sequence: TGTGCCAGTAGAGTGGACAGGGGCTCTGAAGCTTTCTTT.

This rearrangement joins TRBV7-2 to TRBJ1-2; no clear D. The V gene lost 1 base and the J gene lost 6 bases, with 9 bases spanning the gap. This CDR3 region has 13 residues. Germline V gene lookup returns CDR1 SGHTA and CDR2 FQGNSA. The DNA for the CDR3 is TGTGCCAGCAGCTTAGTTGTAGCTCATGGCTACACCTTC. Its protein product is CASSLVVAHGYTF. Full variable domain (rest looked up from reference TRBV7-2 and TRBJ1-2): GAGVSQSPSNKVTEKGKDVELRCDPISGHTALYWYRQSLGQGLEFLIYFQGNSAPDKSGLPSDRFSAERTGGSVSTLTIQRTQQEDSAVYLCASSLVVAHGYTFGSGTRLTVV.

The V call is TRBV5-1, the J call TRBJ2-1, with a tentative D call TRBD1 (5 bases). Germline CDR1 SGHRS, CDR2 YFSETQ. The CDR3 is 15 amino acids. The ends were cut back, 3 bases at V and 8 bases at J, with 18 bases in the middle. CDR3 amino acids: CASSSGWFRSDEQFF. Written as DNA, the CDR3 is TGCGCCAGCAGCTCAGGGTGGTTTCGAAGCGATGAGCAGTTCTTC. Using reference TRBV5-1 and TRBJ2-1 for the parts outside the CDR3, the full variable domain is KAGVTQTPRYLIKTRGQQVTLSCSPISGHRSVSWYQQTPGQGLQFLFEYFSETQRNKGNFPGRFSGRQFSNSRSEMNVSTLELGDSALYLCASSSGWFRSDEQFFGPGTRLTVL.

V usage is TRBV5-4 and J usage is TRBJ2-2, with D uncertain. Germline V gives CDR1 SGHNT, CDR2 YYREEE (reference sequence). There are 14 residues in the CDR3. Trimming left V 1 base short and J 5 bases short, with 9 bases between. The CDR3 nucleotides are TGTGCCAGCAGCTTGATCTCGGGTACCGGGGAGCTGTTTTTT. As protein: CASSLISGTGELFF.

V usage is TRBV5-1 and J usage is TRBJ1-2; D perhaps matches TRBD1 (5 bases). Trimming took off 1 base at V and 8 bases at J, with 12 bases between the two ends. Per the germline V gene, CDR1 is SGHRS and CDR2 is YFSETQ. The CDR3 extends over 13 amino acids. The CDR3: CASSLLGGEGYTF. The CDR3 nucleotides are TGCGCCAGCAGCTTGCTGGGGGGAGAAGGCTACACCTTC. Drawing the rest from reference TRBV5-1 and TRBJ1-2, the complete variable domain is KAGVTQTPRYLIKTRGQQVTLSCSPISGHRSVSWYQQTPGQGLQFLFEYFSETQRNKGNFPGRFSGRQFSNSRSEMNVSTLELGDSALYLCASSLLGGEGYTFGSGTRLTVV.

This sequence joins TRBV10-3 and TRBJ2-3; D gene ambiguous. V lost 1 base to trimming and J lost 2 bases, with 7 bases between them. Germline V gives CDR1 ENHRY, CDR2 SYGVKD. The CDR3 length is 14 residues. This CDR3 is CAISEFINTDTQYF. In DNA form, the CDR3 reads TGTGCCATCAGTGAGTTCATAAACACAGATACGCAGTATTTT.

The V and J genes are TRBV9 and TRBJ1-2; maybe TRBD1 (6 bases). Germline V lookup: CDR1 SGDLS, CDR2 YYNGEE. The CDR3 spans 16 residues. Trimming removed 1 base from V and 5 bases from J, with 18 bases in between. CDR3 sequence reads: CASSVSSSGEGYGYTF. The CDR3 DNA sequence: TGTGCCAGCAGCGTAAGTTCCTCAGGGGAGGGATATGGCTACACCTTC. Full variable domain (rest looked up from reference TRBV9 and TRBJ1-2): DSGVTQTPKHLITATGQRVTLRCSPRSGDLSVYWYQQSLDQGLQFLIQYYNGEERAKGNILERFSAQQFPDLHSELNLSSLELGDSALYFCASSVSSSGEGYGYTFGSGTRLTVV.

The rearrangement links TRBV6-2 or TRBV6-3 to TRBJ1-5; D perhaps matches TRBD1 (6 bases). The V gene's germline CDR1 is MNHEY and CDR2 SVGEGT. The CDR3 spans 13 residues. V was trimmed by 5 bases and J by 6 bases, leaving 11 bases between them. CDR3 loop: CASSVIGGQPQHF. In DNA, the CDR3 is TGTGCCAGCAGTGTAATAGGGGGTCAGCCCCAGCATTTT.

V and J are TRBV14 and TRBJ1-5, with 8 bases lining up with TRBD1. Germline CDR1 and CDR2: SGHDN and FVKESK. The CDR3 runs 18 residues. V lost 4 bases and J lost 0; bases outside the gene matches: 11. In nucleotides, the CDR3 is TGTGCCAGCAGCCCCCAGGGGGCTAGCGGATTTAGCAATCAGCCCCAGCATTTT. Its protein product is CASSPQGASGFSNQPQHF. Variable domain in full (rest from reference TRBV14 and TRBJ1-5): EAGVTQFPSHSVIEKGQTVTLRCDPISGHDNLYWYRRVMGKEIKFLLHFVKESKQDESGMPNNRFLAERTGGTYSTLKVQPAELEDSGVYFCASSPQGASGFSNQPQHFGDGTRLSIL.

The gene calls are TRBV7-9 and TRBJ1-2; D call uncertain. V was shortened by 1 base and J by 8 bases, with 8 bases between the two germline ends. Germline V gives CDR1 SEHNR, CDR2 FQNEAQ (reference sequence). The CDR3 covers 12 residues. CDR3 sequence: CASSLEVLGYTF. CDR3 DNA sequence: TGTGCCAGCAGCTTAGAGGTTTTAGGCTACACCTTC.

CDR3 in DNA: TGTGCCAGCAGCTTAGCCTGGTTGACTAGCGGGAACACAGATACGCAGTATTTT. Protein sequence: CASSLAWLTSGNTDTQYF. The chain joins TRBV7-8 to TRBJ2-3; 11 bases match TRBD2. With V trimmed by 0 bases and J by 2 bases, 7 bases remained unmatched. This CDR3 contains 18 residues. Germline loops: CDR1 SGHVS, CDR2 FQNEAQ.

In this sample, this clone turned up once. V and J are TRBV19 and TRBJ2-1; 7 bases align to TRBD2. Germline CDR1 LNHDA, CDR2 SQIVND (reference sequence). The CDR3 consists of 16 residues. V lost 5 bases to trimming and J lost 4 bases; unmatched junction nucleotides: 11. CDR3 coding DNA: TGTGCCAGTAGTTGGGGTAGCGGGTTCCCTTACAATGAGCAGTTCTTC. Translating gives CASSWGSGFPYNEQFF. Looking up the rest from reference TRBV19 and TRBJ2-1 gives the full variable domain: DGGITQSPKYLFRKEGQNVTLSCEQNLNHDAMYWYRQDPGQGLRLIYYSQIVNDFQKGDIAEGYSVSREKKESFPLTVTSAQKNPTAFYLCASSWGSGFPYNEQFFGPGTRLTVL.

The V gene is TRBV6-5, the J gene TRBJ2-1; TRBD2 matches at 12 bases. Per the germline V gene, CDR1 is MNHEY and CDR2 is SVGAGI. With V trimmed by 6 bases and J by 7 bases, 7 bases remained unmatched. CDR3 length equals 15 residues. The CDR3 protein is CASRTGTSGQNEQFF. The CDR3 nucleotides are TGTGCCAGCAGAACCGGGACTAGCGGGCAGAATGAGCAGTTCTTC.

V usage is TRBV20-1 and J usage is TRBJ2-1; no firm D call. Trimming stripped 3 bases from V and 7 bases from J, with 7 bases between. CDR1 is DFQATT, CDR2 SNEGSKA, per germline (reference sequence). CDR3 size: 11 residues. The CDR3 DNA is TGCAGTGCTAGGTTGCTGAATGAGCAGTTCTTC. Amino acid sequence: CSARLLNEQFF.

The genes are TRBV9 and TRBJ1-6; no firm D call. Per the germline V gene, CDR1 is SGDLS and CDR2 is YYNGEE. V gave up 3 bases and J gave up 8 bases, with 18 bases separating them. There are 16 residues in the CDR3. In DNA form, the CDR3 reads TGTGCCAGCAGCGGCGGACCATTTCCCGGAGATTCACCCCTCCACTTT. It translates to CASSGGPFPGDSPLHF. The full variable domain, with the rest looked up from reference TRBV9 and TRBJ1-6, is DSGVTQTPKHLITATGQRVTLRCSPRSGDLSVYWYQQSLDQGLQFLIQYYNGEERAKGNILERFSAQQFPDLHSELNLSSLELGDSALYFCASSGGPFPGDSPLHFGNGTRLTVT.

V usage is TRBV5-1 and J usage is TRBJ2-2; 7 nucleotides line up with TRBD2. This CDR3 has 14 amino acids. Germline trimming cut 1 base from V and 5 bases from J; bases unmatched to any gene: 2. CDR1 SGHRS and CDR2 YFSETQ come from the germline V gene. The CDR3 region is CASSLRGGTGELFF. The CDR3 DNA reads TGCGCCAGCAGCTTGCGGGGAGGGACCGGGGAGCTGTTTTTT. The full variable domain, completed using reference TRBV5-1 and TRBJ2-2, is KAGVTQTPRYLIKTRGQQVTLSCSPISGHRSVSWYQQTPGQGLQFLFEYFSETQRNKGNFPGRFSGRQFSNSRSEMNVSTLELGDSALYLCASSLRGGTGELFFGEGSRLTVL.